This record looks at one TCR beta chain sequence and its context. In the study's own analysis: It was from reference gene primer amplification that nucleated cell counts were estimated. Assay: immunoSEQ multiplex PCR; the TCRdb copy retains only in-frame clones and omits some. The V and J calls and clone size are taken from that table; D and trimming were inferred from the DNA. The sample contains 100,000 to 150,000 clones, about four fifths of which appear only once. This entry belongs to a study of blood T cell repertoires in COVID-19. As for the study in general: COVID-19 samples collected from the United States, Italy and Spain covered acute and convalescent phases. In each case, the material was cDNA or gDNA derived from T cells, B-cell-depleted T cells, or PBMCs.

This CDR3 spans 15 amino acids. V was clipped by 1 base and J by 6 bases; unmatched bases: 7. Germline-derived CDR1 and CDR2 are MDHEN and SYDVKM. This chain joins TRBV28 and TRBJ1-1; 8 bases agree with TRBD1. Sequenced input: peripheral blood. The origin of this receptor is a man in his 60s with acute or convalescent COVID-19. The CDR3 here is CASSLSGQGGAEAFF. The CDR3 DNA is TGTGCCAGCAGTTTATCCGGACAGGGCGGTGCTGAAGCTTTCTTT. Full variable domain (outside the CDR3, taken from reference TRBV28 and TRBJ1-1): DVKVTQSSRYLVKRTGEKVFLECVQDMDHENMFWYRQDPGLGLRLIYFSYDVKMKEKGDIPEGYSVSREKKERFSLILESASTNQTSMYLCASSLSGQGGAEAFFGQGTRLTVV.